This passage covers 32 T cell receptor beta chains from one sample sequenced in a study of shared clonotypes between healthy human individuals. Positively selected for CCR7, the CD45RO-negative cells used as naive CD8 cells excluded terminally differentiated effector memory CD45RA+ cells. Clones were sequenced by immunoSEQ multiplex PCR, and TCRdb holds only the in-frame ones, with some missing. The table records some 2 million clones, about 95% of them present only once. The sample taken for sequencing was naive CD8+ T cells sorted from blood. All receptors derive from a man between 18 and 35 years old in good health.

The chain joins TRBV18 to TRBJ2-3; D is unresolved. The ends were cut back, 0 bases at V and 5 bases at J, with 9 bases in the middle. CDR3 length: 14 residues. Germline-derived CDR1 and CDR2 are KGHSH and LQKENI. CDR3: CASSPPGRLDTQYF. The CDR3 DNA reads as TGTGCCAGCTCACCACCGGGCAGACTAGATACGCAGTATTTT.

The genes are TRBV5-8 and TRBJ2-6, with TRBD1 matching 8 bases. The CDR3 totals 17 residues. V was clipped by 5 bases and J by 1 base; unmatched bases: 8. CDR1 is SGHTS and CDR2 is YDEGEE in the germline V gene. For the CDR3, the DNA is TGTGCCAGCAGACACCGGGACAGGAGTTCTGGGGCCAACGTCCTGACTTTC. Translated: CASRHRDRSSGANVLTF.

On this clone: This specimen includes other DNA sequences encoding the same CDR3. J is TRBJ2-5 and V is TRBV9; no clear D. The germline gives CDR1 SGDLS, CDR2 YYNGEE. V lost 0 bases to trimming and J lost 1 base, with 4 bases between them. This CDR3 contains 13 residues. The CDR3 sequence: CASSVVGQETQYF. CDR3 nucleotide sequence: TGTGCCAGCAGCGTAGTGGGCCAAGAGACCCAGTACTTC.

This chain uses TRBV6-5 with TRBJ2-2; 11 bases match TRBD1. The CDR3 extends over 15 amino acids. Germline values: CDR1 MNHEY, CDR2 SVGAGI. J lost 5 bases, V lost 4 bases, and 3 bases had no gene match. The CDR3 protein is CASSSDRGHTGELFF. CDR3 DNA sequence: TGTGCCAGCAGTTCGGACAGGGGGCATACCGGGGAGCTGTTTTTT.

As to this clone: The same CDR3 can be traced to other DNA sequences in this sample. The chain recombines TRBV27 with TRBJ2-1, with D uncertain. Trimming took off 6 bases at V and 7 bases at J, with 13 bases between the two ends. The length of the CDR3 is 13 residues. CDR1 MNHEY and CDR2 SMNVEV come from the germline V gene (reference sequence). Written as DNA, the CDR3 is TGTGCCAGCAGCCTGGTGTTAGGAAATGAGCAGTTCTTC. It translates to CASSLVLGNEQFF.

The CDR3 here is CASSEVVGGIQETQYF. The CDR3 coding sequence is TGTGCCAGCAGTGAAGTAGTGGGGGGGATCCAAGAGACCCAGTACTTC. The chain is built from TRBV6-1 and TRBJ2-5; TRBD2 agrees at 7 bases. The length of the CDR3 is 16 residues. The ends lost 1 base at V and 1 base at J; junction bases unmatched: 6. CDR1 and CDR2 (germline): MNHNS, SASEGT.

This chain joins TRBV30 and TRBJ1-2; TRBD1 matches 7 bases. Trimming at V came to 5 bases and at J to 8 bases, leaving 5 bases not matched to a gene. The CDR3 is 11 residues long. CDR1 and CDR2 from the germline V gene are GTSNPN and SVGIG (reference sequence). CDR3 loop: CAWLDREGYTF. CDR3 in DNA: TGTGCCTGGCTCGACAGGGAAGGCTACACCTTC.

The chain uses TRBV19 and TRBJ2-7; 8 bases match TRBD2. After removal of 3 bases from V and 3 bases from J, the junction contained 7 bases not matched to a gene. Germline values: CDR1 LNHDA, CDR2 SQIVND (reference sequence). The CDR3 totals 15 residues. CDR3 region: CASSILAGVLYEQYF. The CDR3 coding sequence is TGTGCCAGTAGTATCCTAGCGGGTGTTCTCTACGAGCAGTACTTC.

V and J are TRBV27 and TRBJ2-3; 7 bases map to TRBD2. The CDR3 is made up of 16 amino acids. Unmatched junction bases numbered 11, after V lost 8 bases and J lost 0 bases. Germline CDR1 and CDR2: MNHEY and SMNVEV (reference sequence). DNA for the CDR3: TGTGCCAGCCGTCCCCGAAGCGGGGAGAGCACAGATACGCAGTATTTT. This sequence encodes CASRPRSGESTDTQYF.

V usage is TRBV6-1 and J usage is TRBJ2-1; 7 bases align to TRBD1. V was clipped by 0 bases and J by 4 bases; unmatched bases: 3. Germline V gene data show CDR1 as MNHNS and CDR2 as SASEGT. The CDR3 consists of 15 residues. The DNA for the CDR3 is TGTGCCAGCAGTGAAGCCGGGACAGAATACAATGAGCAGTTCTTC. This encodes CASSEAGTEYNEQFF.

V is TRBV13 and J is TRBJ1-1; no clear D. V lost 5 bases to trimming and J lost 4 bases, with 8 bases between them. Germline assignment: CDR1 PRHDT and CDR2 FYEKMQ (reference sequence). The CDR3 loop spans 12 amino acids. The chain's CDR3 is CASSPWTTEAFF. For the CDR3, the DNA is TGTGCCAGCAGCCCGTGGACCACTGAAGCTTTCTTT.

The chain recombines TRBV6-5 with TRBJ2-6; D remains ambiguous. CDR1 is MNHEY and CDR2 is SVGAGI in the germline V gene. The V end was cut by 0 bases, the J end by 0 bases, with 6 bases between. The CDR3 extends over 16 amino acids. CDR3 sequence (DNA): TGTGCCAGCAGTTACTCCTTTACCTCTGGGGCCAACGTCCTGACTTTC. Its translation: CASSYSFTSGANVLTF.

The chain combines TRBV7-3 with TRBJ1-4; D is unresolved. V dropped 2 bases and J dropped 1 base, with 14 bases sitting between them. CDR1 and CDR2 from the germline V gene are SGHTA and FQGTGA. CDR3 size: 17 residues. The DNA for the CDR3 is TGTGCCAGCAGCTTATCCCCCGTGCGGGGAACTAATGAAAAACTGTTTTTT. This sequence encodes CASSLSPVRGTNEKLFF.

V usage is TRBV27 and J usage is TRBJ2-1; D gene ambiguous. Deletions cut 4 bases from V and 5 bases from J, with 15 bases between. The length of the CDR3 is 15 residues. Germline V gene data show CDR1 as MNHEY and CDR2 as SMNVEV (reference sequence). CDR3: CASSSALVWNNEQFF. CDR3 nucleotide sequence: TGTGCCAGCAGTTCGGCCTTGGTCTGGAACAATGAGCAGTTCTTC.

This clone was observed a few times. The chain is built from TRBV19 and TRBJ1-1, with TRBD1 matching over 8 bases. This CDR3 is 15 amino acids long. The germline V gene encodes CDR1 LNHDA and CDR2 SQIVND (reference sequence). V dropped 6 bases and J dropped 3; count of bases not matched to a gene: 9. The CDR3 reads CASSLPDRAYTEAFF. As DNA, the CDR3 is TGTGCCAGTAGCCTGCCGGACAGGGCGTACACTGAAGCTTTCTTT.

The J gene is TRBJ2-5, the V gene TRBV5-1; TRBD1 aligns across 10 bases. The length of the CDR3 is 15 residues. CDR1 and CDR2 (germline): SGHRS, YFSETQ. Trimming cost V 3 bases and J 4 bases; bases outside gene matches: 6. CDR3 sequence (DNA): TGCGCCAGCAGCTACTGGACAGGGGGAATAGAGACCCAGTACTTC. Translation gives CASSYWTGGIETQYF.

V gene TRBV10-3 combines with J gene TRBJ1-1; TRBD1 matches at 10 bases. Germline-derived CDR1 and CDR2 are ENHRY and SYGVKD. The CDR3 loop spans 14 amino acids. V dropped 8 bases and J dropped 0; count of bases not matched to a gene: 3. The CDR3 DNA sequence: TGTGCCATCCGGGACAGGGGATTGAACACTGAAGCTTTCTTT. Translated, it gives CAIRDRGLNTEAFF.

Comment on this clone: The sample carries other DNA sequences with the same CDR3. The CDR3 loop is CASSFSGGNEQFF. CDR3 sequence (DNA): TGTGCCAGCAGTTTCTCGGGGGGCAATGAGCAGTTCTTC. The chain joins TRBV27 to TRBJ2-1; the match to TRBD2 covers 7 bases. The CDR3 consists of 13 residues. From germline, CDR1 is MNHEY and CDR2 SMNVEV (reference sequence). The trim removed 3 bases at V and 6 bases at J, leaving 2 bases unmatched.

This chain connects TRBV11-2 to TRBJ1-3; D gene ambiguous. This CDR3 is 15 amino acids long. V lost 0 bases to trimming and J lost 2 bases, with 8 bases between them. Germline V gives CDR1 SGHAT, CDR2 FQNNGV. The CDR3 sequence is CASSLEAGAGNTIYF. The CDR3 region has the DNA TGTGCCAGCAGCTTAGAAGCCGGGGCTGGAAACACCATATATTTT.

The CDR3 region is CASSGWDSSYNEQFF. CDR3 nucleotides: TGTGCCAGCAGTGGCTGGGACAGCTCCTACAATGAGCAGTTCTTC. V usage is TRBV2 and J usage is TRBJ2-1, with 7 bases identical to TRBD1. The CDR3 has 15 residues. Germline values: CDR1 SNHLY, CDR2 FYNNEI. After removal of 4 bases from V and 0 bases from J, the junction contained 3 bases not matched to a gene.

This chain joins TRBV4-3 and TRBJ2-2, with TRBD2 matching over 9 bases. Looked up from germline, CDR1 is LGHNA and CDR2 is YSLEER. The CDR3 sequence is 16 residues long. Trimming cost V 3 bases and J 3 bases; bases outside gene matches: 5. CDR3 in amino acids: CASSHYPSGDTGELFF. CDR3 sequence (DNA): TGCGCCAGCAGCCATTACCCTAGCGGGGACACCGGGGAGCTGTTTTTT.

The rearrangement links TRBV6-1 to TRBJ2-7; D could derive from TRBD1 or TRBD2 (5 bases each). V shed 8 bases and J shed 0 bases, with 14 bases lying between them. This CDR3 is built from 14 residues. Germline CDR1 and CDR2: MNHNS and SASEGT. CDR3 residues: CASSVQGPSYEQYF. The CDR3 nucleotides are TGTGCCAGCTCCGTGCAGGGACCCTCCTACGAGCAGTACTTC.

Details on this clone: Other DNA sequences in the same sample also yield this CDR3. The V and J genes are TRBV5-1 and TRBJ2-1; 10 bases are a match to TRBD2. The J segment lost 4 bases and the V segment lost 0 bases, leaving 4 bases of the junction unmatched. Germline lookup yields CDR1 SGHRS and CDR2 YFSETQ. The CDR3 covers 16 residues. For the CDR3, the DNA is TGCGCCAGCAGCTTGGAATTAGCGGGAGGTTACAATGAGCAGTTCTTC. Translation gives CASSLELAGGYNEQFF.

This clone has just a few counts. CDR3 loop: CASSPRDRGPYGYTF. CDR3 DNA: TGTGCCAGTAGTCCAAGGGACAGGGGACCCTATGGCTACACCTTC. The chain carries TRBV19 and TRBJ1-2; TRBD1 matches at 10 bases. CDR1 is LNHDA, CDR2 SQIVND, per germline (reference sequence). The V gene end was trimmed by 5 bases and the J gene end by 4 bases; junction bases not matched to a gene: 7. This CDR3 comprises 15 residues.

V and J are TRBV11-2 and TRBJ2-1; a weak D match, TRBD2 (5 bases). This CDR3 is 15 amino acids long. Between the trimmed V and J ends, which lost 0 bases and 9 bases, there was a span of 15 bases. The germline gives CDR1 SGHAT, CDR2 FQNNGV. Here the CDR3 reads CASSLDWGRSGEQFF. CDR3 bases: TGTGCCAGCAGCTTAGACTGGGGTCGGAGCGGTGAGCAGTTCTTC.

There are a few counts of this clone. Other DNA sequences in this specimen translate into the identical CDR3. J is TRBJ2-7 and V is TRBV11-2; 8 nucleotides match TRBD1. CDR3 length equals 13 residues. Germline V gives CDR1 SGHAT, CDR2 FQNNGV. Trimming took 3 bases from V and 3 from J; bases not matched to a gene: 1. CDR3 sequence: CASSFGTGYEQYF. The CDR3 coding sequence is TGTGCCAGCAGCTTCGGGACAGGCTACGAGCAGTACTTC.

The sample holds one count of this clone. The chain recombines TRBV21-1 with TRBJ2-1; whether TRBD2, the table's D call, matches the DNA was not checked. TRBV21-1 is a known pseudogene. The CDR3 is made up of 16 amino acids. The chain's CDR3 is CASSKEAGEADNEQFF. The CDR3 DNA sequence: TGTGCCAGCAGCAAAGAAGCGGGCGAGGCAGACAATGAGCAGTTCTTC.

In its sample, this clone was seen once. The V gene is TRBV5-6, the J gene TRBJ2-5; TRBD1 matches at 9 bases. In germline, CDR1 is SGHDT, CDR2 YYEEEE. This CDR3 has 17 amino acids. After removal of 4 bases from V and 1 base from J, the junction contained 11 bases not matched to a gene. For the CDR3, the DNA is TGTGCCAGCAGCCCTATCACAGGGGGCATCTTCCAAGAGACCCAGTACTTC. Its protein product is CASSPITGGIFQETQYF. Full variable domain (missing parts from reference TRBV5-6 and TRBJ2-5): DAGVTQSPTHLIKTRGQQVTLRCSPKSGHDTVSWYQQALGQGPQFIFQYYEEEERQRGNFPDRFSGHQFPNYSSELNVNALLLGDSALYLCASSPITGGIFQETQYFGPGTRLLVL.

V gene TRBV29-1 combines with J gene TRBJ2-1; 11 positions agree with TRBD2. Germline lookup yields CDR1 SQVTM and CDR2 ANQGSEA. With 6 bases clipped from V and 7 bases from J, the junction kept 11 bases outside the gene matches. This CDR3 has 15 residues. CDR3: CSVPPLTSGGNEQFF. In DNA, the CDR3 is TGCAGCGTCCCGCCCCTAACTAGCGGGGGTAATGAGCAGTTCTTC.

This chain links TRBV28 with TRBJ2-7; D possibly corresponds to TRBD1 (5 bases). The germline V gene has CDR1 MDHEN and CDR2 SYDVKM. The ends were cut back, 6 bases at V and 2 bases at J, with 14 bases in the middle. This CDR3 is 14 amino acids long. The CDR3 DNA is TGTGCCAGCAGCCCCCCAGGGCCGCCCTACGAGCAGTACTTC. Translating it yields CASSPPGPPYEQYF. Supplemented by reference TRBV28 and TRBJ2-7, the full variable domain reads DVKVTQSSRYLVKRTGEKVFLECVQDMDHENMFWYRQDPGLGLRLIYFSYDVKMKEKGDIPEGYSVSREKKERFSLILESASTNQTSMYLCASSPPGPPYEQYFGPGTRLTVT.

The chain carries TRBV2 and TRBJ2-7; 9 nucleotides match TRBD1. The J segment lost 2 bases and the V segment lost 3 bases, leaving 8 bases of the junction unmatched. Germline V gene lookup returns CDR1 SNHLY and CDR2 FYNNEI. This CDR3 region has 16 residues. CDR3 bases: TGTGCCAGCAGTGATTTCACAGGGGGCGCAGCCTACGAGCAGTACTTC. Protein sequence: CASSDFTGGAAYEQYF.

The CDR3 DNA is TGTGCCAGCAGCCCTGAGAATCAAGAGACCCAGTACTTC. Translation: CASSPENQETQYF. The chain employs TRBV5-4 and TRBJ2-5; D call uncertain. Per the germline V gene, CDR1 is SGHNT and CDR2 is YYREEE (reference sequence). V lost 4 bases to trimming and J lost 2 bases, with 9 bases between them. The CDR3 has 13 amino acids.